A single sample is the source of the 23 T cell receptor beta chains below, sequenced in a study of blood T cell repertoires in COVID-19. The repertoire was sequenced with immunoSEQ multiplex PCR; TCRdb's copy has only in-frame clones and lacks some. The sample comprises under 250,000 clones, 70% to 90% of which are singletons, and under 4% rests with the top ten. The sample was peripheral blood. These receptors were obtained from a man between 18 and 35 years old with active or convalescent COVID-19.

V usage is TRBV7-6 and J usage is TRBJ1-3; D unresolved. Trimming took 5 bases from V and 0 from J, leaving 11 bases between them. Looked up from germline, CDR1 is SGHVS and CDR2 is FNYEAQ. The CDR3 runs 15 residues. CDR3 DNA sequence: TGTGCCAGCAGCCTCGACACCCTCTCTGGAAACACCATATATTTT. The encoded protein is CASSLDTLSGNTIYF.

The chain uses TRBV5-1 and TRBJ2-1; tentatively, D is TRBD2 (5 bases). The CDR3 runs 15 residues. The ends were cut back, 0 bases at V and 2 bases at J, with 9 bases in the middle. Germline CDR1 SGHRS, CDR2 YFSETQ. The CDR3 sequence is CASSLEPRAYNEQFF. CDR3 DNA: TGCGCCAGCAGCTTGGAACCGAGGGCCTACAATGAGCAGTTCTTC.

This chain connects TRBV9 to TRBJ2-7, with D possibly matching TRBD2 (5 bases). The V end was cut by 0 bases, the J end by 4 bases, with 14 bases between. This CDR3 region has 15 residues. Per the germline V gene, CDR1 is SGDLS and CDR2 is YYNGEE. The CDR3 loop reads CASSVGAGPGYEQYF. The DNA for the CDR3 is TGTGCCAGCAGCGTAGGGGCGGGCCCCGGGTACGAGCAGTACTTC.

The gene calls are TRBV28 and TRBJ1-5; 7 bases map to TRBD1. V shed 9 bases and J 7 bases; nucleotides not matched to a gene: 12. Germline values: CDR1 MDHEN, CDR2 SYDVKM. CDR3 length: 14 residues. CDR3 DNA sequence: TGTGCCAGTGTGACGACAGGGTGGGAACAGCCCCAGCATTTT. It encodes CASVTTGWEQPQHF.

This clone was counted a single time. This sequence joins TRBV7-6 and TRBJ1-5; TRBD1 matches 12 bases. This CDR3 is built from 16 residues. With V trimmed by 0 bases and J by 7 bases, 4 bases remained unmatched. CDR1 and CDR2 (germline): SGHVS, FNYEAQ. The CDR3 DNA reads TGTGCCAGCAGCTTAGCGGGGACAGGGGGCGTGCAGCCCCAGCATTTT. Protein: CASSLAGTGGVQPQHF.

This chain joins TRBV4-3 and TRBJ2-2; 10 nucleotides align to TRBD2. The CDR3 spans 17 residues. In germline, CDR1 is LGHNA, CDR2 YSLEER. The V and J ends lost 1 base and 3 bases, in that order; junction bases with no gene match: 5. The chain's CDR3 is CASSQGTSGAYTGELFF. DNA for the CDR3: TGCGCCAGCAGCCAAGGAACTAGCGGGGCCTACACCGGGGAGCTGTTTTTT.

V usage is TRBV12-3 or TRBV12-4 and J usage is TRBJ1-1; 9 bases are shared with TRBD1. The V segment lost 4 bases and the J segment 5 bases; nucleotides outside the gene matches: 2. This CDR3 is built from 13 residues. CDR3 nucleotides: TGTGCCAGCAGTTCGGGACAGGGAACTGAAGCTTTCTTT. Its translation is CASSSGQGTEAFF.

CDR3 in amino acids: CASSFARGYGYTF. As DNA, the CDR3 is TGTGCCAGCAGTTTTGCCAGGGGCTATGGCTACACCTTC. The chain couples TRBV28 to TRBJ1-2; weak D call: TRBD1 (6 bases). The CDR3 length is 13 residues. The germline V and J ends were trimmed by 3 bases and 4 bases, with 9 bases remaining between them. Germline CDR1 MDHEN, CDR2 SYDVKM.

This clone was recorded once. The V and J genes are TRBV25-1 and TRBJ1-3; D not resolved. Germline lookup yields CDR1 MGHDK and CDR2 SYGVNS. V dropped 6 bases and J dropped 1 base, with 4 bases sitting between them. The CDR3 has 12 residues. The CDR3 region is CASRSSGNTIYF. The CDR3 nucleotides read TGTGCCAGCAGGAGTTCTGGAAACACCATATATTTT.

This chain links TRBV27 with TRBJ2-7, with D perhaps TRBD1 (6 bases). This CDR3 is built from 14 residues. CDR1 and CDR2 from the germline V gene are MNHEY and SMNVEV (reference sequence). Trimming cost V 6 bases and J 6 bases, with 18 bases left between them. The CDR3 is CASRGARPTSEQYF. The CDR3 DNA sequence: TGTGCCAGCAGGGGGGCCAGGCCCACCTCCGAGCAGTACTTC.

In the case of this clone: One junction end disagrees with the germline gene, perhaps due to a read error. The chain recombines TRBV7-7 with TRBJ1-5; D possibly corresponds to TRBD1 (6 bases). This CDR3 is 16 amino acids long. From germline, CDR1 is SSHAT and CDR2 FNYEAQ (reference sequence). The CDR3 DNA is TGTGCTAGCAGCCGAACGGGACAAATTAGCAATCAGCCCCAGCATTTT. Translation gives CASSRTGQISNQPQHF.

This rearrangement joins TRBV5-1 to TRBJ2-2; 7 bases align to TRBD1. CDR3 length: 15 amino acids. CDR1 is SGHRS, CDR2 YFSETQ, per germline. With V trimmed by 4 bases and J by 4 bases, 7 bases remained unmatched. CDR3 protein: CASSPRTGATGELFF. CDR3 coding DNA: TGCGCCAGCAGCCCCCGGACAGGAGCCACCGGGGAGCTGTTTTTT.

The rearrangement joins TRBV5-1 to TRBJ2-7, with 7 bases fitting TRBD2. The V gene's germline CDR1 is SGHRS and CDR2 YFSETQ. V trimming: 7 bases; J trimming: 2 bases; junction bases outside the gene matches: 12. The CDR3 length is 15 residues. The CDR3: CASGLERDYTYEQYF. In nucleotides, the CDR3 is TGCGCCAGCGGACTAGAGCGGGACTACACCTACGAGCAGTACTTC. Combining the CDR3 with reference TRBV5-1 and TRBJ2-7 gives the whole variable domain KAGVTQTPRYLIKTRGQQVTLSCSPISGHRSVSWYQQTPGQGLQFLFEYFSETQRNKGNFPGRFSGRQFSNSRSEMNVSTLELGDSALYLCASGLERDYTYEQYFGPGTRLTVT.

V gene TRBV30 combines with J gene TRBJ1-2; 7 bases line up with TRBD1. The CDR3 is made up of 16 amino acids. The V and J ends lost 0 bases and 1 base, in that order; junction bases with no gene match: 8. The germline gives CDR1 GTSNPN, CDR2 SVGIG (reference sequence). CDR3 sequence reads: CAWSVRWTGSNYGYTF. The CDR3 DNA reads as TGTGCCTGGAGTGTACGCTGGACAGGAAGTAACTATGGCTACACCTTC.

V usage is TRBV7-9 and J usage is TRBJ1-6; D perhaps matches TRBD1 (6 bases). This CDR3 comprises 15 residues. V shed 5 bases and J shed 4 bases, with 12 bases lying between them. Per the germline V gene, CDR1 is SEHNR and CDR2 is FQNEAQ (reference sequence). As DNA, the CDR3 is TGTGCCAGCAGCCCTGAACAGGGTTATAATTCACCCCTCCACTTT. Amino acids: CASSPEQGYNSPLHF.

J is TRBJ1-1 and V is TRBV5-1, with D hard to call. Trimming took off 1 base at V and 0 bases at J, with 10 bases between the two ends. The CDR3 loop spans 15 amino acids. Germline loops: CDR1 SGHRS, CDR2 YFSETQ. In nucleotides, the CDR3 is TGCGCCAGCAGCTTGAATACGGGTATGAACACTGAAGCTTTCTTT. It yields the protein CASSLNTGMNTEAFF.

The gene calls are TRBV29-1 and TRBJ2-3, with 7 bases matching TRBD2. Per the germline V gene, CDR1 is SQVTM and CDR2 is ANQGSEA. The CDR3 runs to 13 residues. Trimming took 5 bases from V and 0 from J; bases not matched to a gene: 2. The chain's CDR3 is CSVLAGSTDTQYF. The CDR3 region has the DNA TGCAGCGTTTTAGCGGGTAGCACAGATACGCAGTATTTT.

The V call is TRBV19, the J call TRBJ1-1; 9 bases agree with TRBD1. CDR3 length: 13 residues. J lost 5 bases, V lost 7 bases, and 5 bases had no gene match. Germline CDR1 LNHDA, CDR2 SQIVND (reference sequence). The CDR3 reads CASTVTGGTEAFF. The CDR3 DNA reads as TGTGCCAGTACCGTGACAGGGGGAACTGAAGCTTTCTTT.

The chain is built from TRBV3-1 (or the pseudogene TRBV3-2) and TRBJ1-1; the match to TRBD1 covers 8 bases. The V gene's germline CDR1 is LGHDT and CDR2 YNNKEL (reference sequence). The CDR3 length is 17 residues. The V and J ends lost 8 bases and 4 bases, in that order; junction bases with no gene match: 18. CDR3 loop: CASGPSTGGGVGTEAFF. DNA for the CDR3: TGTGCCAGCGGACCGTCTACAGGGGGAGGCGTGGGCACTGAAGCTTTCTTT.

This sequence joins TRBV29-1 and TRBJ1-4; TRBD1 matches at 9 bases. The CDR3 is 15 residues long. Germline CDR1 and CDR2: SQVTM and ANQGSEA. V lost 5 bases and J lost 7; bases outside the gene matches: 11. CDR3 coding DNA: TGCAGCGTTCGCCCGCGGGGACAGGGATCTGAAAAACTGTTTTTT. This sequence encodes CSVRPRGQGSEKLFF.

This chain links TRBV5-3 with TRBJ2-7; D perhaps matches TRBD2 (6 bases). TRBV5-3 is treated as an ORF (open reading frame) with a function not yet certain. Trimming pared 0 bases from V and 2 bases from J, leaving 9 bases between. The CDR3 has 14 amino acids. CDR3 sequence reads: CARSLVGLAYEQYF. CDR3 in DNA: TGTGCCAGAAGCTTGGTGGGACTTGCCTACGAGCAGTACTTC.

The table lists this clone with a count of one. The CDR3 DNA is TGTGCCACCAGCAGAGGTTCGATCGGGTGGCAGGGGGCGTCCCACCACACCATATATTTT. Translation: CATSRGSIGWQGASHHTIYF. The chain links TRBV15 to TRBJ1-3, with TRBD1 matching 8 bases. Germline CDR1 is LNHNV and CDR2 is YYDKDF (reference sequence). This CDR3 has 20 amino acids. With 1 base clipped from V and 8 bases from J, the junction kept 22 bases outside the gene matches.

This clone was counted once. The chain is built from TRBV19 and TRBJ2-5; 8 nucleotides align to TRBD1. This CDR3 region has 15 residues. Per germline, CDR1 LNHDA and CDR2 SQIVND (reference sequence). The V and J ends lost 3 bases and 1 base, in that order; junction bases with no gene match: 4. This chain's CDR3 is CASSIPQGAQETQYF. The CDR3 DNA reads TGTGCCAGTAGTATCCCCCAGGGGGCCCAAGAGACCCAGTACTTC.